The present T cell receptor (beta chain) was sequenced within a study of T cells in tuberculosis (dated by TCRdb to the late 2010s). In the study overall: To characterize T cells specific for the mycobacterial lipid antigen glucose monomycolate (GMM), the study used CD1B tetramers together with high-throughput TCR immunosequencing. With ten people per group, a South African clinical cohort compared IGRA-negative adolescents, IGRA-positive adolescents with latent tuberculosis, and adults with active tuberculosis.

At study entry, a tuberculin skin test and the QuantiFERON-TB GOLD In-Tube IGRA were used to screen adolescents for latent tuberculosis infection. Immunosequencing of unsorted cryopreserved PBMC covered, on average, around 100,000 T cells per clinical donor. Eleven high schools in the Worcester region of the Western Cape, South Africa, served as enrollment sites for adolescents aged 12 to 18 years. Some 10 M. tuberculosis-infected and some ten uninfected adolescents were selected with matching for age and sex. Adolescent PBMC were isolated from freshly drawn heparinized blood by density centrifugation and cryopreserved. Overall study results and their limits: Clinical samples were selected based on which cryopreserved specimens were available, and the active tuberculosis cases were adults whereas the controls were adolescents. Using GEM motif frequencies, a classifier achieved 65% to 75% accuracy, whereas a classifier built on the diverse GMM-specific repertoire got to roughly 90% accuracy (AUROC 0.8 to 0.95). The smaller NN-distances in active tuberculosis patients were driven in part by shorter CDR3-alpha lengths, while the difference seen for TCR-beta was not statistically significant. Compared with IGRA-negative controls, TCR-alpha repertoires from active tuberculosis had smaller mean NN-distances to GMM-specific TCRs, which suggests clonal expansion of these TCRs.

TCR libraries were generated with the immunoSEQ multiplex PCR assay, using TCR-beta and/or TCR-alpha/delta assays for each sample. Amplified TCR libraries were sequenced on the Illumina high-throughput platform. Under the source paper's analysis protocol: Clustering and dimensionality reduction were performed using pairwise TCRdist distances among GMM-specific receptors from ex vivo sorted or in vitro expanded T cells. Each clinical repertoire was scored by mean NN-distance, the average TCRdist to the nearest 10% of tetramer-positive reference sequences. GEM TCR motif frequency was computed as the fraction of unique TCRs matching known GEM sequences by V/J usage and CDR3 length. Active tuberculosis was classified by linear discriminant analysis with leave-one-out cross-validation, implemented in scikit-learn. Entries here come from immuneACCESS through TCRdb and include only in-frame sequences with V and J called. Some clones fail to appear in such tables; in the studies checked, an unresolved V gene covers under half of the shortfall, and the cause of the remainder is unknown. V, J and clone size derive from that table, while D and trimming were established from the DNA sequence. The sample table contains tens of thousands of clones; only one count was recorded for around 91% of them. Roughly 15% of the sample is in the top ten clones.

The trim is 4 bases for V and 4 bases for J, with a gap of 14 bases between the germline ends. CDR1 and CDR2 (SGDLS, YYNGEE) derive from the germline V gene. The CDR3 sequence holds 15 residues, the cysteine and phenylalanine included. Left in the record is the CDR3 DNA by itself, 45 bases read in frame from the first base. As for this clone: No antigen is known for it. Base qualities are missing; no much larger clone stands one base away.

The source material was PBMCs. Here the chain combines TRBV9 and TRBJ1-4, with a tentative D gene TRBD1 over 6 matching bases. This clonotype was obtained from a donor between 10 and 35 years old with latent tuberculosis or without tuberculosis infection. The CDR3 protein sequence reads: CASSLQGHGNEKLFF. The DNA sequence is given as TGTGCCAGCAGCTTACAGGGCCATGGTAATGAAAAACTGTTTTTT. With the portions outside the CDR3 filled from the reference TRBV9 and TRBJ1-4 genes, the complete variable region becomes DSGVTQTPKHLITATGQRVTLRCSPRSGDLSVYWYQQSLDQGLQFLIQYYNGEERAKGNILERFSAQQFPDLHSELNLSSLELGDSALYFCASSLQGHGNEKLFFGSGTQLSVL.